This passage covers 11 T cell receptor beta chains from one sample sequenced in a study of cytomegalovirus exposure and HLA in healthy donors. The study ran its PCR with 60 Vbeta and 13 Jbeta primers. Measured with immunoSEQ multiplex PCR; TCRdb has only the in-frame clones, and not every one. The sample lists more than 150,000 clones; 65% to 85% were seen once. The sequencing input was PBMCs. All receptors derive from a man aged 50 or older in good health and CMV-seropositive.

V is TRBV2 and J is TRBJ2-5; 11 nucleotides line up with TRBD2. The CDR3 is 16 amino acids. The V gene end was trimmed by 5 bases and the J gene end by 3 bases; junction bases not matched to a gene: 8. Germline V gene data show CDR1 as SNHLY and CDR2 as FYNNEI. CDR3 residues: CASSPLLAGAKETQYF. In DNA form, the CDR3 reads TGTGCCAGCAGTCCATTACTAGCGGGGGCTAAAGAGACCCAGTACTTC.

The rearrangement joins TRBV29-1 to TRBJ2-2; D is ambiguous. V was cut by 4 bases and J by 1 base, with 13 bases left in between. The CDR3 length is 15 residues. Germline loops: CDR1 SQVTM, CDR2 ANQGSEA. The DNA of the CDR3 is TGCAGCGTTGCGGGTGGCCCAGAGAACACCGGGGAGCTGTTTTTT. It encodes CSVAGGPENTGELFF.

This clone showed up just a few times. CDR3 nucleotide sequence: TGTGCCAGCAGTTCCCTAGTGCAGACCCAGTACTTC. Encoded protein: CASSSLVQTQYF. The chain employs TRBV28 and TRBJ2-5, with D hard to call. Germline V gene sequence: CDR1 MDHEN, CDR2 SYDVKM. This CDR3 is 12 amino acids long. Trimming took 4 bases from V and 6 from J, leaving 9 bases between them.

The chain uses TRBV6-5 and TRBJ2-2, with D unclear. Germline V gives CDR1 MNHEY, CDR2 SVGAGI. Trimming cost V 5 bases and J 7 bases, with 8 bases left between them. The CDR3 sequence is 12 residues long. In DNA form, the CDR3 reads TGTGCCAGCAGTCCCCTAGGCGGGGAGCTGTTTTTT. Translation: CASSPLGGELFF.

V gene TRBV11-1 combines with J gene TRBJ2-1, with TRBD1 matching over 7 bases. Germline V gives CDR1 SGHAT, CDR2 FQDESV (reference sequence). With 1 base clipped from V and 0 bases from J, the junction kept 0 bases outside the gene matches. The CDR3 sequence is 15 residues long. In nucleotides, the CDR3 is TGTGCCAGCAGCTTAGGGACAGGCTCCTACAATGAGCAGTTCTTC. Translation: CASSLGTGSYNEQFF.

This chain's CDR3 is CASRKQGNEQFF. CDR3 sequence (DNA): TGTGCCAGCCGAAAACAGGGCAATGAGCAGTTCTTC. The rearrangement joins TRBV19 to TRBJ2-1; TRBD1 might be the D (6 bases). Germline lookup yields CDR1 LNHDA and CDR2 SQIVND (reference sequence). The CDR3 runs 12 residues. V was pared by 9 bases and J by 6 bases, with 12 bases between.

This sequence joins TRBV5-6 and TRBJ2-5; D may be TRBD1 (5 bases). Germline lookup yields CDR1 SGHDT and CDR2 YYEEEE. This CDR3 spans 13 amino acids. The V and J ends lost 4 bases and 5 bases respectively, with 12 bases between them. CDR3 in DNA: TGTGCCAGCAGCCTCCCCAGGGTGGAGACCCAGTACTTC. As protein: CASSLPRVETQYF.

The chain uses TRBV5-1 and TRBJ2-1, with D maybe TRBD2 (6 bases). The CDR3 consists of 17 residues. Germline values: CDR1 SGHRS, CDR2 YFSETQ. V was pared by 0 bases and J by 6 bases, with 19 bases between. This CDR3 is CASSLEGRAGRINEQFF. CDR3 bases: TGCGCCAGCAGCTTGGAGGGCAGGGCGGGGCGAATCAATGAGCAGTTCTTC.

V gene TRBV28 combines with J gene TRBJ1-4; perhaps TRBD1 as D (6 bases). The germline gives CDR1 MDHEN, CDR2 SYDVKM. V dropped 5 bases and J dropped 0 bases, with 16 bases sitting between them. CDR3 length: 17 residues. The CDR3 spells CASSQSRQDATNEKLFF. CDR3 bases: TGTGCCAGCAGTCAATCTAGACAGGATGCAACTAATGAAAAACTGTTTTTT.

This chain joins TRBV6-1 and TRBJ2-7, with a tentative D call TRBD1 (7 bases). CDR3 length equals 14 residues. V lost 6 bases and J lost 5, with 17 bases in between. Germline V gene sequence: CDR1 MNHNS, CDR2 SASEGT. The CDR3 DNA reads as TGTGCCAGCAGCCAGGGGGGCCCCCAAGACGAGCAGTACTTC. Translated: CASSQGGPQDEQYF.

This clone has a handful of counts. The V and J genes are TRBV10-3 and TRBJ1-1; no reliable D call. The CDR3 is 14 residues long. Germline V gives CDR1 ENHRY, CDR2 SYGVKD. The V and J ends lost 1 base and 1 base respectively, with 7 bases between them. This CDR3 is CAISELPRNTEAFF. The CDR3 DNA reads TGTGCCATCAGTGAGTTGCCCAGGAACACTGAAGCTTTCTTT.